These 18 T cell receptor beta chains share one sample of origin, sequenced in a study of blood T cell repertoires in COVID-19. Method: immunoSEQ multiplex PCR; TCRdb's copy keeps in-frame clones and lacks some. Of roughly 88,000 clones in the sample, around 90% are singletons; the top ten hold under 5%. The sequenced sample was peripheral blood. These receptor sequences come from a woman in her fifties or sixties in a cohort sampled during active COVID-19.

The gene calls are TRBV13 and TRBJ2-7; no firm D call. This CDR3 comprises 11 residues. Deletions cut 4 bases from V and 3 bases from J, with 4 bases between. CDR1 PRHDT and CDR2 FYEKMQ come from the germline V gene (reference sequence). The CDR3 DNA reads as TGTGCCAGCAGCTCTCGCTACGAGCAGTACTTC. It yields the protein CASSSRYEQYF.

As DNA, the CDR3 is TGTGCCAGCAGCCCCTCGGGCGGGAGGGCTTATGAGCAGTTCTTC. Protein: CASSPSGGRAYEQFF. The chain has TRBV9 and TRBJ2-1, with 9 bases lining up with TRBD2. The CDR3 is 15 amino acids. J gave up 8 bases and V 4 bases, and 10 bases lay outside the gene matches. CDR1 is SGDLS, CDR2 YYNGEE, per germline.

This chain connects TRBV6-5 to TRBJ1-2, with D maybe TRBD1 (5 bases). The CDR3 loop spans 15 amino acids. Trimming took off 6 bases at V and 1 base at J, with 15 bases between the two ends. The V gene's germline CDR1 is MNHEY and CDR2 SVGAGI. CDR3 region: CASSYDSLGNYGYTF. CDR3 nucleotides: TGTGCCAGCAGCTACGACAGCCTGGGTAACTATGGCTACACCTTC.

This rearrangement joins TRBV24-1 to TRBJ2-1; perhaps TRBD2 as D (6 bases). CDR3 length equals 14 residues. V was cut by 4 bases and J by 4 bases, with 10 bases left in between. Germline CDR1 is KGHDR and CDR2 is SFDVKD. In DNA, the CDR3 is TGTGCCACCAGTGAGCGGGACGGATACAATGAGCAGTTCTTC. It translates to CATSERDGYNEQFF.

This clone has only one observation. The V gene is TRBV5-1, the J gene TRBJ1-5; D call uncertain. Germline CDR1 reads SGHRS; CDR2 reads YFSETQ. CDR3 length: 14 amino acids. Trimming removed 3 bases at V and 8 bases at J, with 15 bases between. CDR3 residues: CASSSGTGREPQHF. The CDR3 DNA reads as TGCGCCAGCAGCTCGGGAACCGGGAGGGAGCCCCAGCATTTT.

J is TRBJ2-3 and V is TRBV5-1; a weak D match, TRBD1 (5 bases). Looked up from germline, CDR1 is SGHRS and CDR2 is YFSETQ. The CDR3 is made up of 17 amino acids. V dropped 6 bases and J dropped 0 bases, with 20 bases sitting between them. The CDR3 loop reads CASIRDGGFPSTDTQYF. DNA of the CDR3: TGCGCCAGCATCAGGGATGGCGGTTTTCCTAGCACAGATACGCAGTATTTT.

This sequence joins TRBV19 and TRBJ1-1; D is uncertain. V lost 1 base and J 0 bases, leaving 9 bases between the germline ends. CDR1 is LNHDA and CDR2 is SQIVND in the germline V gene (reference sequence). This CDR3 is built from 15 residues. The CDR3 nucleotides are TGTGCCAGTAGTATAGTCAGTCTCATGAACACTGAAGCTTTCTTT. Translated, it gives CASSIVSLMNTEAFF.

As regards this clone: This same CDR3 is encoded by further DNA sequences in the sample. J is TRBJ2-7 and V is TRBV3-1 (or the pseudogene TRBV3-2), with 8 bases aligning to TRBD2. Germline V gene data show CDR1 as LGHDT and CDR2 as YNNKEL (reference sequence). This CDR3 is 13 amino acids long. V lost 1 base to trimming and J lost 4 bases; unmatched junction nucleotides: 0. CDR3 coding DNA: TGTGCCAGCAGCCAAGGCGGGGGGTACGAGCAGTACTTC. It encodes CASSQGGGYEQYF.

Here the CDR3 reads CASSPKSDRENTEAFF. CDR3 in DNA: TGTGCCAGCTCACCCAAATCGGACAGGGAGAACACTGAAGCTTTCTTT. The chain is built from TRBV18 and TRBJ1-1, with TRBD1 matching over 8 bases. Per the germline V gene, CDR1 is KGHSH and CDR2 is LQKENI. This CDR3 region has 16 residues. J gave up 1 base and V 3 bases, and 7 bases lay outside the gene matches. Full variable domain (missing parts from reference TRBV18 and TRBJ1-1): NAGVMQNPRHLVRRRGQEARLRCSPMKGHSHVYWYRQLPEEGLKFMVYLQKENIIDESGMPKERFSAEFPKEGPSILRIQQVVRGDSAAYFCASSPKSDRENTEAFFGQGTRLTVV.

In its sample, this clone was seen a few times. The chain couples TRBV6-6 to TRBJ1-2; maybe TRBD1 (6 bases). V was trimmed by 5 bases and J by 3 bases, leaving 13 bases between them. Looked up from germline, CDR1 is MNHNY and CDR2 is SVGAGI (reference sequence). This CDR3 region has 14 residues. The CDR3: CASSNRVEDYGYTF. CDR3 in DNA: TGTGCCAGCAGTAACAGGGTGGAGGACTATGGCTACACCTTC.

This chain connects TRBV6-5 to TRBJ2-5; 10 nucleotides agree with TRBD1. The CDR3 totals 13 residues. Germline CDR1 reads MNHEY; CDR2 reads SVGAGI. CDR3 coding DNA: TGTGCTAGGGGGACAGGGGCTCAAGAGACCCAGTACTTC. This sequence encodes CARGTGAQETQYF.

This chain connects TRBV6-5 to TRBJ2-3; TRBD2 is a possible D gene (5 bases). Germline lookup yields CDR1 MNHEY and CDR2 SVGAGI. The V end was cut by 6 bases, the J end by 0 bases, with 13 bases between. This CDR3 contains 15 residues. The CDR3 protein is CASSFLASSTDTQYF. Here the CDR3 DNA reads TGTGCCAGCAGCTTTCTAGCCTCTAGCACAGATACGCAGTATTTT.

The V call is TRBV7-8, the J call TRBJ1-1; D is uncertain. Germline CDR1 and CDR2: SGHVS and FQNEAQ. The CDR3 sequence is 16 residues long. The V and J ends lost 1 base and 1 base respectively, with 13 bases between them. As DNA, the CDR3 is TGTGCCAGCAGCTTAGATGGCCGGGGAGCGAACACTGAAGCTTTCTTT. Amino acids: CASSLDGRGANTEAFF.

The J gene is TRBJ2-7, the V gene TRBV6-5; D call uncertain. Trimming shortened V by 0 bases and J by 3 bases, and 12 bases separated the two germline ends. This CDR3 has 15 amino acids. Germline assignment: CDR1 MNHEY and CDR2 SVGAGI. CDR3 nucleotide sequence: TGTGCCAGCAGTTACTCCCGGAGTTCACACTACGAGCAGTACTTC. Protein product: CASSYSRSSHYEQYF.

This chain links TRBV5-8 with TRBJ2-5; 10 bases are shared with TRBD1. CDR3 size: 15 residues. Germline trimming cut 6 bases from V and 4 bases from J; bases unmatched to any gene: 9. Germline V CDR1 and CDR2: SGHTS, YDEGEE. The CDR3 DNA sequence: TGTGCCAGCAACCCGGGACAGGGGAGGAGAGAGACCCAGTACTTC. Translation: CASNPGQGRRETQYF. The full variable domain, its missing parts supplied by reference TRBV5-8 and TRBJ2-5, is EAGVTQSPTHLIKTRGQQATLRCSPISGHTSVYWYQQALGLGLQFLLWYDEGEERNRGNFPPRFSGRQFPNYSSELNVNALELEDSALYLCASNPGQGRRETQYFGPGTRLLVL.

This clone was seen a single time. The rearrangement links TRBV5-4 to TRBJ2-7; 10 bases line up with TRBD1. The CDR3 sequence is 14 residues long. Unmatched junction bases numbered 7, after V lost 4 bases and J lost 6 bases. The germline gives CDR1 SGHNT, CDR2 YYREEE (reference sequence). The CDR3 sequence: CASSPGTGEREQYF. For the CDR3, the DNA is TGTGCCAGCAGCCCCGGGACAGGGGAACGCGAGCAGTACTTC.

The chain links TRBV24-1 to TRBJ2-5, with a tentative D call TRBD2 (7 bases). CDR1 is KGHDR, CDR2 SFDVKD, per germline. CDR3 length: 15 amino acids. Trimming removed 3 bases from V and 5 bases from J, with 15 bases in between. The CDR3 loop reads CATSDPRGAWETQYF. CDR3 bases: TGTGCCACCAGTGATCCACGGGGGGCTTGGGAGACCCAGTACTTC.

V usage is TRBV6-5 and J usage is TRBJ2-7; no clear D gene. There are 11 residues in the CDR3. V lost 4 bases to trimming and J lost 4 bases, with 5 bases between them. Germline-derived CDR1 and CDR2 are MNHEY and SVGAGI. The CDR3 DNA reads as TGTGCCAGCAGTTTAAATTACGAGCAGTACTTC. The encoded protein is CASSLNYEQYF.